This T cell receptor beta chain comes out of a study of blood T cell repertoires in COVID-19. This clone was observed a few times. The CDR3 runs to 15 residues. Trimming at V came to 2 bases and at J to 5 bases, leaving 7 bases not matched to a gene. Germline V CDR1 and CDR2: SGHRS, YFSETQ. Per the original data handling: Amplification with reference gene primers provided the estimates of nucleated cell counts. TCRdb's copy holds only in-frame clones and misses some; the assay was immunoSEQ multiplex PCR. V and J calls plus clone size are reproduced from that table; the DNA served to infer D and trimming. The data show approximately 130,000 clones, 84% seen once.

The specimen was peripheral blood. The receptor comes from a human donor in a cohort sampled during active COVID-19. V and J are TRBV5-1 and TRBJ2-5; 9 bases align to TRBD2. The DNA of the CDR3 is TGCGCCAGCAGCTTTACTCTAGCGGGGTCGGAGACCCAGTACTTC. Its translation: CASSFTLAGSETQYF. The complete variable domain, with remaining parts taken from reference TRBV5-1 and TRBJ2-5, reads KAGVTQTPRYLIKTRGQQVTLSCSPISGHRSVSWYQQTPGQGLQFLFEYFSETQRNKGNFPGRFSGRQFSNSRSEMNVSTLELGDSALYLCASSFTLAGSETQYFGPGTRLLVL.